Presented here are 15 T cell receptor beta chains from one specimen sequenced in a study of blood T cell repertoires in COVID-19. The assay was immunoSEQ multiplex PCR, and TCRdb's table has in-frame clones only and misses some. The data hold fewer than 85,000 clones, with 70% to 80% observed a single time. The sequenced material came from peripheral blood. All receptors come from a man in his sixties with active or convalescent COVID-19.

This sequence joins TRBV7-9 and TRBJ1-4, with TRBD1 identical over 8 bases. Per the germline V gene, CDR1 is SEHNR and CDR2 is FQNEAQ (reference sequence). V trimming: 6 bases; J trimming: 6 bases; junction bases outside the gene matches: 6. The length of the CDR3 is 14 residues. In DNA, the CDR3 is TGTGCCAGCAGAGTACAGGGGGATCATGAAAAACTGTTTTTT. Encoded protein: CASRVQGDHEKLFF.

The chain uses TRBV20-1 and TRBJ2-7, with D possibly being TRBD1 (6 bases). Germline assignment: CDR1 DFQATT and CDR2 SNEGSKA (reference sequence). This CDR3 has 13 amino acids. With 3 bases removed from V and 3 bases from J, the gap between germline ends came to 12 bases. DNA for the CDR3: TGCAGTGCTAGTAGGGTAGGGGGCTACGAGCAGTACTTC. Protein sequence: CSASRVGGYEQYF.

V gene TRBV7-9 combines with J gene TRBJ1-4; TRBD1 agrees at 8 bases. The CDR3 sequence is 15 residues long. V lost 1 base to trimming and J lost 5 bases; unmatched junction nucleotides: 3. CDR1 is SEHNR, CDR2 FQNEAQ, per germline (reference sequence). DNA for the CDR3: TGTGCCAGCAGCTTAGGAAACAGGGGGAATGAAAAACTGTTTTTT. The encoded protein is CASSLGNRGNEKLFF.

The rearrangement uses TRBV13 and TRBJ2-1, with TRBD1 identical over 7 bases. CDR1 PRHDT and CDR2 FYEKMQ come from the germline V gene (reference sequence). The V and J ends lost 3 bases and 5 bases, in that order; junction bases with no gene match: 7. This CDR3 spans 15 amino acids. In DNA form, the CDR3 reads TGTGCCAGCAGCTTCCGGGACAGACCTAACAATGAGCAGTTCTTC. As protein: CASSFRDRPNNEQFF.

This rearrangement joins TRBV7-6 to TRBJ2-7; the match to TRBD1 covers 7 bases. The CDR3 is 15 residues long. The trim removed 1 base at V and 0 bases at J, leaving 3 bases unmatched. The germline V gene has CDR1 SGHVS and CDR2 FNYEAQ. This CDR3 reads CASSLGGQSSYEQYF. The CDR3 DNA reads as TGTGCCAGCAGCTTAGGGGGACAGAGCTCCTACGAGCAGTACTTC. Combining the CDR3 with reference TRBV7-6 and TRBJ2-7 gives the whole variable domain GAGVSQSPRYKVTKRGQDVALRCDPISGHVSLYWYRQALGQGPEFLTYFNYEAQQDKSGLPNDRFSAERPEGSISTLTIQRTEQRDSAMYRCASSLGGQSSYEQYFGPGTRLTVT.

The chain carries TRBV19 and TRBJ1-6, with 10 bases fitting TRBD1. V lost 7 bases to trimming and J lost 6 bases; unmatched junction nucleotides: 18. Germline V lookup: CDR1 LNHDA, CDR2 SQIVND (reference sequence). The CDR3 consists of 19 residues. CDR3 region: CASNYTQGQGRRPNSPLHF. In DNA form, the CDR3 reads TGTGCCAGTAACTATACCCAGGGACAGGGGAGAAGGCCTAATTCACCCCTCCACTTT.

Written as DNA, the CDR3 is TGCGCCAGCAGCTTGGCCAGCGGGGTTTACAATGAGCAGTTCTTC. Translated: CASSLASGVYNEQFF. The chain recombines TRBV5-1 with TRBJ2-1; 7 nucleotides match TRBD2. The CDR3 runs 15 residues. Germline lookup yields CDR1 SGHRS and CDR2 YFSETQ. V lost 0 bases and J lost 4; bases outside the gene matches: 4. The variable domain in full, completed from reference TRBV5-1 and TRBJ2-1, reads KAGVTQTPRYLIKTRGQQVTLSCSPISGHRSVSWYQQTPGQGLQFLFEYFSETQRNKGNFPGRFSGRQFSNSRSEMNVSTLELGDSALYLCASSLASGVYNEQFFGPGTRLTVL.

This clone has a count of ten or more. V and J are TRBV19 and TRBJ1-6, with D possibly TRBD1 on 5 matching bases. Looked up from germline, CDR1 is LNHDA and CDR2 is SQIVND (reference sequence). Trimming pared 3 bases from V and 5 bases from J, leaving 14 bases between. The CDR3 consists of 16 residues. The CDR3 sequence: CASSMGWTPDNSPLHF. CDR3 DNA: TGTGCCAGTAGTATGGGGTGGACACCAGATAATTCACCCCTCCACTTT.

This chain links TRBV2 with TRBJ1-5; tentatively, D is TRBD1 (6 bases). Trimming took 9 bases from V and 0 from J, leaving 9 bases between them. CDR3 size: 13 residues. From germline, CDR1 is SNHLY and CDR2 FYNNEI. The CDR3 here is CASRQDSNQPQHF. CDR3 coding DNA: TGTGCCAGTAGACAGGATAGCAATCAGCCCCAGCATTTT.

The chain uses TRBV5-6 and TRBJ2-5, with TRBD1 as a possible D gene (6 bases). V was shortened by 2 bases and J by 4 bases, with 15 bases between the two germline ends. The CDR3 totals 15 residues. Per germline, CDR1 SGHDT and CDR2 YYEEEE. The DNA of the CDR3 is TGTGCCAGCAGCTTCGCACAGGGCTATGGAGAGACCCAGTACTTC. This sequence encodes CASSFAQGYGETQYF.

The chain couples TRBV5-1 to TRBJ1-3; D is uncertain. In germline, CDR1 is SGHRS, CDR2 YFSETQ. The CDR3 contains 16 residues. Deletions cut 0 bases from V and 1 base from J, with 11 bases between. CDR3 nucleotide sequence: TGCGCCAGCAGCTTGGCCGGAGCGGGGTCTGGAAACACCATATATTTT. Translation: CASSLAGAGSGNTIYF.

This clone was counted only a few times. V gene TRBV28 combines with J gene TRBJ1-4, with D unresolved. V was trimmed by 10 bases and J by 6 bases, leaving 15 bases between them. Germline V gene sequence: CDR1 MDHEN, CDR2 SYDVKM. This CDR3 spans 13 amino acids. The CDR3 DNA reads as TGTGCCACCTCAGGCCGGAACTATGAAAAACTGTTTTTT. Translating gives CATSGRNYEKLFF. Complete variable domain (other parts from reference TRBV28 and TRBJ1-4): DVKVTQSSRYLVKRTGEKVFLECVQDMDHENMFWYRQDPGLGLRLIYFSYDVKMKEKGDIPEGYSVSREKKERFSLILESASTNQTSMYLCATSGRNYEKLFFGSGTQLSVL.

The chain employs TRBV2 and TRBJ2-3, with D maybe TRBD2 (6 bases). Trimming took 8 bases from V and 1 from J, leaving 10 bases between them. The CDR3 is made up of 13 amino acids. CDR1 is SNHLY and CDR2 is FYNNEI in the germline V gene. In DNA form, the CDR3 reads TGTGCCAGCCTTACGGGAGGCACAGATACGCAGTATTTT. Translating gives CASLTGGTDTQYF.

For the CDR3, the DNA is TGCAGTGCAAGTGTAGGGGTTAGAACTAATGAAAAACTGTTTTTT. This sequence encodes CSASVGVRTNEKLFF. This sequence joins TRBV20-1 and TRBJ1-4; possibly TRBD1 for D (5 bases). Germline loops: CDR1 DFQATT, CDR2 SNEGSKA (reference sequence). V lost 6 bases and J lost 1, with 15 bases in between. CDR3 length: 15 amino acids.

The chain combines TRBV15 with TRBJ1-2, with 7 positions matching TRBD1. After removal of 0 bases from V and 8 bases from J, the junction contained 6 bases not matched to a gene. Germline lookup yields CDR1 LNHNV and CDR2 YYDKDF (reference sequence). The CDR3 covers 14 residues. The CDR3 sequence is CATSREDRARGYTF. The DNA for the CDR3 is TGTGCCACCAGCAGAGAAGACAGGGCAAGAGGCTACACCTTC.